The 29 T cell receptor beta chains below were found in one sample sequenced in a study of T cell responses to AZD1222 COVID-19 vaccine (dated by TCRdb to about 2021). The sample's time point, from its label and the paper: baseline before first vaccination. The library was produced with the immunoSEQ multiplex PCR assay. Entries here come from immuneACCESS through TCRdb and include only in-frame sequences with V and J called. Some clones fail to appear in such tables; in the studies checked, an unresolved V gene covers under half of the shortfall, and the cause of the remainder is unknown. The sample records 150,000 to 200,000 clones, over 85% of which are singletons. The ten largest clones represent about 3% of the sample. The sequenced sample was peripheral blood, obtained on day 0 of AZD1222 vaccination. These receptors all stem from an adult in good health.

This rearrangement joins TRBV14 to TRBJ2-3; D tentatively reads TRBD1 or TRBD2 (6 bases each). The V gene lost 0 bases and the J gene lost 1 base, with 23 bases spanning the gap. Germline CDR1 and CDR2: SGHDN and FVKESK. The CDR3 extends over 20 amino acids. DNA for the CDR3: TGTGCCAGCAGCCAAGACGCAGGTTCCAGGTTAAGGGGGGGCACAGATACGCAGTATTTT. This sequence encodes CASSQDAGSRLRGGTDTQYF.

The gene calls are TRBV3-1 (or the pseudogene TRBV3-2) and TRBJ1-3; 9 bases line up with TRBD1. CDR3 length equals 14 residues. In germline, CDR1 is LGHDT, CDR2 YNNKEL (reference sequence). The V gene end was trimmed by 4 bases and the J gene end by 3 bases; junction bases not matched to a gene: 1. The CDR3: CASSRDRVGNTIYF. CDR3 coding DNA: TGTGCCAGCAGCCGGGACAGGGTTGGAAACACCATATATTTT.

This sequence joins TRBV24-1 and TRBJ2-5; 9 bases fit TRBD1. This CDR3 region has 15 residues. Germline-derived CDR1 and CDR2 are KGHDR and SFDVKD. J was trimmed by 5 bases and V by 1 base; bases with no gene match: 4. CDR3: CATSDFDRGSETQYF. In DNA form, the CDR3 reads TGTGCCACCAGTGATTTTGACAGGGGGTCGGAGACCCAGTACTTC.

The chain employs TRBV2 and TRBJ2-2; 7 bases line up with TRBD2. Germline assignment: CDR1 SNHLY and CDR2 FYNNEI. There are 15 residues in the CDR3. V lost 9 bases, J lost 4 bases, and 11 bases stayed unmatched. Written as DNA, the CDR3 is TGTGCCAGTCGGGGGGATGCGGGAATCACCGGGGAGCTGTTTTTT. Protein sequence: CASRGDAGITGELFF.

The chain carries TRBV9 and TRBJ2-7; D is possibly TRBD2 (6 bases). Trimming removed 0 bases from V and 3 bases from J, with 19 bases in between. Germline-derived CDR1 and CDR2 are SGDLS and YYNGEE. This CDR3 is 17 amino acids long. The CDR3 here is CASSVAPSGRDLYEQYF. The CDR3 DNA reads as TGTGCCAGCAGCGTAGCCCCCTCAGGGCGGGACCTCTACGAGCAGTACTTC.

In DNA form, the CDR3 reads TGTGCCAGCAGTAACCCGACAGGGGTCAATGAGCAGTTCTTC. Protein: CASSNPTGVNEQFF. This chain joins TRBV6-6 and TRBJ2-1; TRBD1 matches 8 bases. This CDR3 comprises 14 residues. Germline CDR1 and CDR2: MNHNY and SVGAGI (reference sequence). Trimming removed 5 bases from V and 6 bases from J; junction bases left unmatched: 6.

The chain is built from TRBV15 and TRBJ1-4; a possible D gene is TRBD1 (6 bases). V lost 1 base to trimming and J lost 7 bases, with 19 bases between them. CDR1 and CDR2 (germline): LNHNV, YYDKDF (reference sequence). This CDR3 has 17 residues. In DNA form, the CDR3 reads TGTGCCACCAGCAGAGCCCTAACAGGGAGGAAGAGTGAAAAACTGTTTTTT. Translating gives CATSRALTGRKSEKLFF.

The rearrangement uses TRBV3-1 (or the pseudogene TRBV3-2) and TRBJ2-7; TRBD1 aligns across 9 bases. The germline V gene encodes CDR1 LGHDT and CDR2 YNNKEL (reference sequence). CDR3 length equals 15 residues. The J segment lost 1 base and the V segment lost 4 bases, leaving 5 bases of the junction unmatched. CDR3 sequence: CASSLGTGRSYEQYF. In DNA, the CDR3 is TGTGCCAGCAGCCTCGGGACAGGGCGTTCCTACGAGCAGTACTTC.

The V and J genes are TRBV19 and TRBJ1-1; D is undetermined. V gave up 5 bases and J gave up 1 base, with 8 bases separating them. Germline V gene lookup returns CDR1 LNHDA and CDR2 SQIVND (reference sequence). This CDR3 spans 13 amino acids. The CDR3 reads CASSLVQNTEAFF. The CDR3 region has the DNA TGTGCCAGTAGTTTGGTCCAGAACACTGAAGCTTTCTTT.

This rearrangement joins TRBV7-9 to TRBJ2-1, with D possibly matching TRBD2 (5 bases). The CDR3 runs 14 residues. Germline CDR1 is SEHNR and CDR2 is FQNEAQ (reference sequence). V lost 1 base and J lost 6, with 10 bases in between. CDR3 region: CASSLVREINEQFF. Here the CDR3 DNA reads TGTGCCAGCAGCTTAGTCCGGGAAATCAATGAGCAGTTCTTC. The whole variable domain, filled in from reference TRBV7-9 and TRBJ2-1, reads DTGVSQNPRHKITKRGQNVTFRCDPISEHNRLYWYRQTLGQGPEFLTYFQNEAQLEKSRLLSDRFSAERPKGSFSTLEIQRTEQGDSAMYLCASSLVREINEQFFGPGTRLTVL.

The gene calls are TRBV6-2 or TRBV6-3 and TRBJ1-4; possibly TRBD1 for D (6 bases). Trimming removed 0 bases from V and 7 bases from J, with 15 bases in between. From germline, CDR1 is MNHEY and CDR2 SVGEGT. The CDR3 is 16 residues long. CDR3 residues: CASSYSRGGFGEKLFF. In DNA, the CDR3 is TGTGCCAGCAGTTACTCGAGAGGGGGATTCGGTGAAAAACTGTTTTTT.

This chain links TRBV5-1 with TRBJ2-7, with 8 bases matching TRBD1. Unmatched junction bases numbered 3, after V lost 2 bases and J lost 2 bases. This CDR3 is built from 14 residues. The germline gives CDR1 SGHRS, CDR2 YFSETQ. CDR3 loop: CASSFPGQAYEQYF. CDR3 in DNA: TGCGCCAGCAGCTTTCCGGGACAGGCCTACGAGCAGTACTTC.

This sequence joins TRBV27 and TRBJ1-3; no clear D. The CDR3 covers 13 residues. V gave up 5 bases and J gave up 4 bases, with 9 bases separating them. CDR1 is MNHEY, CDR2 SMNVEV, per germline (reference sequence). The CDR3: CASSPGLGNTIYF. The CDR3, as DNA: TGTGCCAGCAGTCCTGGACTGGGAAACACCATATATTTT.

V and J are TRBV5-1 and TRBJ2-1; possible D gene TRBD2, 5 bases. This CDR3 has 16 amino acids. Germline CDR1 SGHRS, CDR2 YFSETQ. Trimming removed 3 bases at V and 1 base at J, with 14 bases between. The CDR3 protein is CASSSELVLSYNEQFF. CDR3 nucleotide sequence: TGCGCCAGCAGCTCGGAACTAGTATTATCCTACAATGAGCAGTTCTTC. The complete variable domain, with remaining parts taken from reference TRBV5-1 and TRBJ2-1, reads KAGVTQTPRYLIKTRGQQVTLSCSPISGHRSVSWYQQTPGQGLQFLFEYFSETQRNKGNFPGRFSGRQFSNSRSEMNVSTLELGDSALYLCASSSELVLSYNEQFFGPGTRLTVL.

The rearrangement links TRBV7-9 to TRBJ1-4; TRBD1 matches at 8 bases. With 5 bases clipped from V and 10 bases from J, the junction kept 9 bases outside the gene matches. This CDR3 comprises 14 residues. In germline, CDR1 is SEHNR, CDR2 FQNEAQ (reference sequence). CDR3 nucleotides: TGTGCCAGCAGCGCGGGACAGGACTTAAGAAAACTGTTTTTT. This translates into CASSAGQDLRKLFF.

The rearrangement uses TRBV7-9 and TRBJ1-1; no reliable D call. The CDR3 totals 14 residues. The V gene's germline CDR1 is SEHNR and CDR2 FQNEAQ (reference sequence). V shed 1 base and J shed 2 bases, with 8 bases lying between them. DNA of the CDR3: TGTGCCAGCAGCTTAGGACATATAAACACTGAAGCTTTCTTT. Translated, it gives CASSLGHINTEAFF. The whole variable domain, remainder taken from reference TRBV7-9 and TRBJ1-1, is DTGVSQNPRHKITKRGQNVTFRCDPISEHNRLYWYRQTLGQGPEFLTYFQNEAQLEKSRLLSDRFSAERPKGSFSTLEIQRTEQGDSAMYLCASSLGHINTEAFFGQGTRLTVV.

V gene TRBV18 combines with J gene TRBJ2-7; 10 bases line up with TRBD2. CDR1 is KGHSH and CDR2 is LQKENI in the germline V gene. CDR3 size: 14 residues. V dropped 2 bases and J dropped 5; count of bases not matched to a gene: 3. CDR3 nucleotides: TGTGCCAGCTCACCAATCAGCGGGAGGGACGAGCAGTACTTC. Residues: CASSPISGRDEQYF.

This chain connects TRBV6-2 or TRBV6-3 to TRBJ1-3, with 9 bases lining up with TRBD1. Germline CDR1 MNHEY, CDR2 SVGEGT. The V and J ends lost 2 bases and 0 bases, in that order; junction bases with no gene match: 5. The CDR3 sequence is 17 residues long. The CDR3 here is CASSYPGQGYSGNTIYF. DNA for the CDR3: TGTGCCAGCAGTTACCCGGGACAGGGTTACTCTGGAAACACCATATATTTT.

V gene TRBV30 combines with J gene TRBJ1-2; D gene ambiguous. Germline V gene sequence: CDR1 GTSNPN, CDR2 SVGIG (reference sequence). The CDR3 extends over 12 amino acids. The V gene lost 7 bases and the J gene lost 3 bases, with 12 bases spanning the gap. CDR3 nucleotides: TGTGCCTCCAGAATTCGGGACTATGGCTACACCTTC. Translation gives CASRIRDYGYTF.

This clone was picked up one time. The genes are TRBV7-2 and TRBJ1-6; D is uncertain. This CDR3 comprises 15 residues. V was pared by 1 base and J by 10 bases, with 14 bases between. In germline, CDR1 is SGHTA, CDR2 FQGNSA. In DNA, the CDR3 is TGTGCCAGCAGCTTAGGATATGGACCCAACTCACCCCTCCACTTT. This encodes CASSLGYGPNSPLHF.

V gene TRBV4-1 combines with J gene TRBJ2-7, with 8 bases identical to TRBD1. Germline loops: CDR1 MGHRA, CDR2 YSYEKL. This CDR3 is built from 15 residues. Trimming at V came to 4 bases and at J to 0 bases, leaving 5 bases not matched to a gene. CDR3: CASSLGGQGSYEQYF. CDR3 sequence (DNA): TGCGCCAGCAGCCTAGGAGGACAGGGCTCCTACGAGCAGTACTTC.

The rearrangement joins TRBV11-2 to TRBJ2-1; the D gene could be TRBD1 or TRBD2 (5 bases each). In germline, CDR1 is SGHAT, CDR2 FQNNGV. The CDR3 sequence is 19 residues long. V was shortened by 1 base and J by 8 bases, with 27 bases between the two germline ends. In DNA form, the CDR3 reads TGTGCCAGCAGCTTAGCCAGGGAGTGGACGAGAAGCTCTGCACATGAGCAGTTCTTC. Residues: CASSLAREWTRSSAHEQFF.

This chain uses TRBV25-1 with TRBJ1-5; possible D gene TRBD1, 6 bases. V was trimmed by 11 bases and J by 7 bases, leaving 12 bases between them. Germline V gives CDR1 MGHDK, CDR2 SYGVNS. The CDR3 runs to 11 residues. CDR3 bases: TGTGCCTGCCAGGGGTGGCAGCCCCAGCATTTT. Protein product: CACQGWQPQHF.

This chain links TRBV10-3 with TRBJ2-7, with TRBD1 matching over 7 bases. CDR1 is ENHRY, CDR2 SYGVKD, per germline. Trimming at V came to 0 bases and at J to 2 bases, leaving 7 bases not matched to a gene. CDR3 length equals 16 residues. CDR3 bases: TGTGCCATCAGTGAGTCAGGAAGGCAGGGGGCCTACGAGCAGTACTTC. Its translation: CAISESGRQGAYEQYF.

This sequence joins TRBV18 and TRBJ1-1; 10 positions match TRBD1. This CDR3 spans 12 amino acids. Germline assignment: CDR1 KGHSH and CDR2 LQKENI. V lost 6 bases to trimming and J lost 11 bases; unmatched junction nucleotides: 6. The CDR3, as DNA: TGTGCCAGCTCGCCCCCGGGACAGGGGGCTTTCTTT. Amino acids: CASSPPGQGAFF.

The V and J genes are TRBV2 and TRBJ2-2; possible D gene TRBD2, 5 bases. The germline CDR1 and CDR2 sequences are SNHLY and FYNNEI. CDR3 length: 15 amino acids. V lost 3 bases, J lost 0 bases, and 8 bases lay in between. The CDR3 DNA sequence: TGTGCCAGCAGTGACGGAGCGGCGAACACCGGGGAGCTGTTTTTT. This sequence encodes CASSDGAANTGELFF.

The rearrangement links TRBV5-5 to TRBJ2-1, with D possibly being TRBD2 (6 bases). Germline loops: CDR1 SGHKS, CDR2 YYEKEE (reference sequence). The CDR3 extends over 15 amino acids. The ends were cut back, 0 bases at V and 4 bases at J, with 11 bases in the middle. The CDR3 sequence is CASSLGDFQYNEQFF. The CDR3 DNA reads TGTGCCAGCAGCTTGGGGGACTTCCAATACAATGAGCAGTTCTTC. Looking up the rest from reference TRBV5-5 and TRBJ2-1 gives the full variable domain: DAGVTQSPTHLIKTRGQQVTLRCSPISGHKSVSWYQQVLGQGPQFIFQYYEKEERGRGNFPDRFSARQFPNYSSELNVNALLLGDSALYLCASSLGDFQYNEQFFGPGTRLTVL.

V usage is TRBV5-1 and J usage is TRBJ1-2; the match to TRBD1 covers 7 bases. This CDR3 contains 15 residues. Germline CDR1 SGHRS, CDR2 YFSETQ. With 4 bases clipped from V and 8 bases from J, the junction kept 14 bases outside the gene matches. This CDR3 reads CASSLDRPQRGGYTF. The CDR3 DNA sequence: TGCGCCAGCAGCCTGGACAGGCCCCAGAGAGGGGGCTACACCTTC.

The chain is built from TRBV28 and TRBJ1-6; D is unresolved. This CDR3 is built from 18 residues. Germline V gene data show CDR1 as MDHEN and CDR2 as SYDVKM. Trimming stripped 2 bases from V and 6 bases from J, with 20 bases between. The chain's CDR3 is CASSLPLRTAVLNSPLHF. CDR3 coding DNA: TGTGCCAGCAGTTTACCCCTAAGAACAGCCGTGCTTAATTCACCCCTCCACTTT.